This entry lists 18 T cell receptor beta chains sequenced from one sample in a study of tumor-infiltrating lymphocytes in primary liver carcinoma. The input was approximately 0.45 ug total RNA; TCR beta cDNA was made from it with a constant-region primer. The TCR beta library was amplified through three nested multiplex PCR rounds in a modified ARM-PCR procedure. Rounds one and two of PCR, each of roughly 10 cycles, were primed with TRBV1-TRBV30 forward primers and a C-beta reverse primer. TCRdb reprocessed the multiplex PCR reads via MiXCR and lists one record per CDR3 protein. This table holds about 210,000 distinct CDR3 sequences, around four fifths found once. Co-extraction of RNA and DNA was performed on roughly 20-33 mg of unsorted bulk tissue. The sample was tumor tissue from primary liver carcinoma. These receptors all stem from a man in his forties or fifties with primary liver carcinoma and hepatitis B virus infection.

Of note for this clonotype: This may arise from a read error, as a much more abundant clone is one base away. The J gene is TRBJ1-6, the V gene TRBV25-1; no clear D. The CDR3 totals 13 residues. Germline CDR1 MGHDK, CDR2 SYGVNS. Written as DNA, the CDR3 is TGTGCCAGCAGTGAATTCTTTAGTTCACTCCTCCACTTT. Translated: CASSEFFSSLLHF.

Turning to this clonotype: A much larger clonotype is one base distant, so this may be a read error. J is TRBJ1-1 and V is TRBV6-4; no clear D gene. The length of the CDR3 is 13 residues. Germline CDR1 reads MRHNA; CDR2 reads SNTAGT. The CDR3 sequence: CASSDSGNIEAFF. DNA of the CDR3: TGTGCCAGCAGTGACTCAGGGAACATTGAAGCTTTCTTT.

Worth noting for this clonotype: A read error may account for a junction end that differs from germline. The chain is built from TRBV6-2 or TRBV6-3 and TRBJ2-7; 7 bases map to TRBD1. CDR1 is MNHEY, CDR2 SVGEGT, per germline. The CDR3 is 14 amino acids. The CDR3 DNA reads as TGTGCCAGCAGTGACCCGGGACAGTCCTACGAGCAATACTTC. This translates into CASSDPGQSYEQYF.

A note on this clonotype: One end of the junction fails to match germline, which may point to a read error. The chain links TRBV6-6 to TRBJ2-3; D might be TRBD2 (5 bases). This CDR3 contains 15 residues. In germline, CDR1 is MNHNY, CDR2 SVGAGI (reference sequence). The CDR3 DNA sequence: TGTGCCGGCAGTTACGAAGCGGTAACCACAGATACGCAGTATTTT. This translates into CAGSYEAVTTDTQYF.

Notes on this clonotype: At one end the junction does not follow the germline gene, possibly because of a read error. The chain recombines TRBV6-6 with TRBJ2-7; tentative D call: TRBD2 (6 bases). The CDR3 contains 12 residues. Germline CDR1 is MNHNY and CDR2 is SVGAGI (reference sequence). The CDR3 region is CASRPGAGEQYF. Here the CDR3 DNA reads TGTGCCAGCCGCCCCGGAGCGGGCGAGCAGTATTTC.

As concerns this clonotype: One junction end disagrees with the germline gene, perhaps due to a read error. V and J are TRBV5-1 and TRBJ2-3, with D possibly TRBD2 on 6 matching bases. CDR1 is SGHRS and CDR2 is YFSETQ in the germline V gene. The CDR3 loop spans 15 amino acids. The CDR3 DNA is TGCGCCAGCAGCCTTCAGGGAGGCGGCACAGATAAGCAGTATTTT. Its protein is CASSLQGGGTDKQYF.

The rearrangement links TRBV7-9 to TRBJ2-1; 14 bases agree with TRBD2. The CDR3 has 18 residues. CDR1 is SEHNR, CDR2 FQNEAQ, per germline (reference sequence). The CDR3 reads CGSSSSSGLAGVHSEQFF. The CDR3 coding sequence is TGTGGCAGTAGCTCAAGCTCGGGACTAGCGGGAGTACACAGTGAGCAGTTCTTC. The variable domain in full, completed from reference TRBV7-9 and TRBJ2-1, reads DTGVSQNPRHKITKRGQNVTFRCDPISEHNRLYWYRQTLGQGPEFLTYFQNEAQLEKSRLLSDRFSAERPKGSFSTLEIQRTEQGDSAMYLCGSSSSSGLAGVHSEQFFGPGTRLTVL.

To note about this clonotype: The junction departs from the called germline gene at one end, perhaps through a read error. This chain joins TRBV12-3 or TRBV12-4 and TRBJ1-4, with D perhaps TRBD1 (5 bases). CDR3 length: 13 amino acids. CDR3 protein: CASSLAGTAKMFF. Here the CDR3 DNA reads TGTGCCAGCAGTTTAGCCGGGACTGCAAAAATGTTTTTT.

In the case of this clonotype: An end of the junction does not agree with germline; a read error may underlie this. The chain is built from TRBV12-3 or TRBV12-4 and TRBJ1-1; D is uncertain. CDR3 length: 15 amino acids. CDR3 DNA: TGTGCCATCAGTTTAGTCTCAGGCCAAGGAACTGAAGTTTTTTTT. Amino acid sequence: CAISLVSGQGTEVFF.

The V and J genes are TRBV29-1 and TRBJ2-3; D gene ambiguous. The CDR3 is 14 residues long. Per germline, CDR1 SQVTM and CDR2 ANQGSEA. V lost 4 bases and J lost 0, with 11 bases in between. The CDR3, as DNA: TGCAGCGTTGTTGGCGGAGACAGCACAGATACGCAGTATTTT. Amino acid sequence: CSVVGGDSTDTQYF.

This clonotype was detected only once. The germline gene is not matched at one end of the junction; a read error may be the cause. The chain uses TRBV6-2 or TRBV6-3 and TRBJ2-3, with D maybe TRBD2 (5 bases). CDR3 length: 13 residues. Germline CDR1 and CDR2: MNHEY and SVGEGT. The CDR3 sequence: CASSSVVANTQYF. The CDR3 DNA is TGTGCTAGCAGTTCGGTAGTAGCGAATACGCAGTATTTT.

Regarding this clonotype: A much larger clonotype is one base distant, so this may be a read error. The gene calls are TRBV5-1 and TRBJ1-5, with unresolved D. CDR3 length: 17 residues. Looked up from germline, CDR1 is SGHRS and CDR2 is YFSETQ. CDR3 DNA sequence: TGCGCCAGCAACTTGGCCCGCGCCCAGCGGGGTCAACAGCCCCAGCATTTT. The encoded protein is CASNLARAQRGQQPQHF.

Note on this clonotype: One end of the junction varies from germline; a read error may be responsible. The chain has TRBV30 and TRBJ2-4; 7 positions agree with TRBD2. The CDR3 has 15 residues. Per germline, CDR1 GTSNPN and CDR2 SVGIG (reference sequence). The CDR3 nucleotides are TGTACCTGGAGTAACCGGGGGGTAGCCAAAAACATTCAGTACTTC. Protein: CTWSNRGVAKNIQYF.

The chain is built from TRBV4-1 and TRBJ1-6; TRBD1 matches 10 bases. Germline CDR1 reads MGHRA; CDR2 reads YSYEKL. The CDR3 runs 17 residues. V shed 0 bases, J shed 11 bases, and the junction held 10 bases outside the gene matches. The CDR3 here is CASSQDWGQGRGAPLHF. The CDR3 region has the DNA TGCGCCAGCAGCCAAGACTGGGGACAGGGGCGTGGGGCACCCCTCCACTTT.

This clonotype was observed a single time. One junction end does not reproduce the germline sequence, and a read error may be involved. The chain couples TRBV5-8 to TRBJ2-1, with TRBD2 matching 8 bases. Germline V lookup: CDR1 SGHTS, CDR2 YDEGEE. The length of the CDR3 is 16 residues. The CDR3 sequence is CVSSLGLAGIYNEQFF. The DNA of the CDR3 is TGTGTCAGCAGCTTGGGGCTAGCGGGTATCTACAATGAGCAGTTCTTC.

This clonotype is classed as medium-sized. The chain is built from TRBV29-1 and TRBJ2-7; D not resolved. The germline CDR1 and CDR2 sequences are SQVTM and ANQGSEA. V dropped 1 base and J dropped 7 bases, with 8 bases sitting between them. The CDR3 spans 11 residues. The CDR3 bases are TGCAGCGTTGAAGGGGGTCATGAGCAGTACTTC. Protein product: CSVEGGHEQYF.

Concerning this clonotype itself: The CDR3 ends on some other residue instead of the conserved phenylalanine or tryptophan, so this is likely a read error. The CDR3 loop is CSVEGETSAEYEQFL. The CDR3 region has the DNA TGCAGTGTTGAAGGGGAAACTAGCGCTGAGTATGAGCAGTTCCTA. The J gene is TRBJ2-1, the V gene TRBV29-1; TRBD2 matches 7 bases. This CDR3 spans 15 amino acids. Germline V gene sequence: CDR1 SQVTM, CDR2 ANQGSEA.

This clonotype was seen a single time. The chain joins TRBV6-5 to TRBJ1-1; the D gene is possibly TRBD1 (5 bases). The CDR3 consists of 13 residues. V gave up 7 bases and J gave up 8 bases, with 17 bases separating them. In germline, CDR1 is MNHEY, CDR2 SVGAGI. The CDR3 region has the DNA TGTGCCAGCAATAGGACAAGGGTAACAGAAGCTTTCTTT. Its protein product is CASNRTRVTEAFF.